This T cell receptor beta chain originates from a study of OX40 agonist ivuxolimab in advanced cancers. Study in general: Having had anti-PD-1, anti-PD-L1 or anti-CTLA-4 therapy before was allowed, and more than 35% had some. General observations from the study: The mean number of expanded clones was higher in CD8+ T cells than in CD4+. Partial responders at 0.1-3.0 mg/kg had among the lowest clonal expansion.

For this clone: The target antigen is unknown.

Some clones are missing from TCRdb's copy, which holds only in-frame ones; the method was immunoSEQ multiplex PCR. In the table there are roughly 73,000 clones, around 88% of which are singletons. The germline V gene has CDR1 MNHNS and CDR2 SASEGT. With 2 bases removed from V and 3 bases from J, the gap between germline ends came to 8 bases. The CDR3 is 13 residues long. The sequenced sample was CD4+ or CD8+ T cells sorted from blood, obtained in a trial of the OX40 agonist ivuxolimab. This TCR was recovered from an adult with an advanced solid tumor such as melanoma, head and neck, liver or kidney cancer. J is TRBJ2-7 and V is TRBV6-1, with D perhaps being TRBD1 or TRBD2 (5 bases each). CDR3 sequence: CASSEPGSYEQYF. CDR3 DNA sequence: TGTGCCAGCAGTGAACCAGGGAGCTACGAGCAGTACTTC.